Listed below are T cell receptor beta chains from one sample, sequenced in a study of T-cell memory formation after mild COVID-19. One entry per CDR3 protein results from TCRdb running MiXCR on the 5' RACE reads. This repertoire shows around 200,000 distinct CDR3 sequences, over 9.5% found once; its top ten account for 3% to 3.5%. Source material: PBMCs or a T cell subset sorted from them (not recorded which). Receptors originate from a man in his late teens or twenties who had mild COVID-19 (a few samples of this study predate the infection). Cell type and time point are not known. The CDR3 runs from the conserved cysteine through the conserved F or W. Fields, in order: CDR3 DNA, CDR3 protein, D gene, V gene, J gene, clone size. A D gene is named only where the DNA matches it firmly. The size of a clone is reported for some rows only, either as once, few or many, or as a class for expanded clones.

TGCGCCAGCAGCCAAGAATACCTACCCACCTACGAGCAGTACTTC	CASSQEYLPTYEQYF	-	TRBV4-1	TRBJ2-7	few
TGTGCCAGCAGCCAAGACCGGCCGAGTAGGGGCTACACCTTC	CASSQDRPSRGYTF	-	TRBV3-1	TRBJ1-2	few
TGTGCCAGCACCAGACTGGATACGCAGTATTTT	CASTRLDTQYF	-	TRBV6-5	TRBJ2-3	few
TGCAGTGCTAGTCAGGGGAGGGGAGAGACCCAGTACTTC	CSASQGRGETQYF	-	TRBV20-1	TRBJ2-5	few
TGCAGCGTTGTTTACTACACAGATACGCAGTATTTT	CSVVYYTDTQYF	-	TRBV29-1	TRBJ2-3	many
TGCGCCAGCAGCTTCGTCCCGGGGGCGAACACTGAAGCTTTCTTT	CASSFVPGANTEAFF	-	TRBV5-1	TRBJ1-1	many
TGCAGTGCTAGAGAAGGGGAGGGTACTGAAAAACTGTTTTTT	CSAREGEGTEKLFF	-	TRBV20-1	TRBJ1-4	-
TGTGCCACCAGTACATCCGTCCAAGAGACCCAGTACTTC	CATSTSVQETQYF	-	TRBV24-1	TRBJ2-5	few
TGTGCCAGCAGCTTATCCCCCGGCACTGAAGCTTTCTTT	CASSLSPGTEAFF	-	TRBV7-2	TRBJ1-1	-
TGCGCCAGCAGCGGACCGGGACAGGGCCAGGCCCCGAAGGTTAAACTGTTTTTT	CASSGPGQGQAPKVKLFF	TRBD1	TRBV4-3	TRBJ1-4	-
TGCGCCAGCAGTCACGATTCGGGGGGCTATGGCTACACCTTC	CASSHDSGGYGYTF	-	TRBV23-1	TRBJ1-2	few
TGCAGTGCTAGATCCTTAGAGACCCAGTACTTC	CSARSLETQYF	-	TRBV20-1	TRBJ2-5	few
TGTGCCAGCAGTGAAGAGGGTCTCACTGAAGCTTTCTTT	CASSEEGLTEAFF	-	TRBV2	TRBJ1-1	many
TGCAGTGCTAGAGAGGGGTTACACAGGGGAGGGAACATTCAGTACTTC	CSAREGLHRGGNIQYF	-	TRBV20-1	TRBJ2-4	-